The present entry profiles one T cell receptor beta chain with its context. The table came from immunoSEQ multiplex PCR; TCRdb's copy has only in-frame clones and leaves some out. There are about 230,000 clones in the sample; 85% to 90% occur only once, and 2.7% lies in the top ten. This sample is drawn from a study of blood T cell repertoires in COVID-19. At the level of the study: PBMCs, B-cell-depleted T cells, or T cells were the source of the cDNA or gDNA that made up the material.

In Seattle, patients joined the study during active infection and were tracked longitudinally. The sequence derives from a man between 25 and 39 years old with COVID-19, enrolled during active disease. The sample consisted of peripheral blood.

CDR3 sequence reads: CASSSPSSRETQYF. The CDR3 region has the DNA TGTGCCAGCAGTAGTCCTTCGAGTCGAGAGACCCAGTACTTC. The chain links TRBV25-1 to TRBJ2-5; D is unclear. V was cut by 5 bases and J by 4 bases, with 14 bases left in between. This CDR3 region has 14 residues. CDR1 is MGHDK, CDR2 SYGVNS, per germline.